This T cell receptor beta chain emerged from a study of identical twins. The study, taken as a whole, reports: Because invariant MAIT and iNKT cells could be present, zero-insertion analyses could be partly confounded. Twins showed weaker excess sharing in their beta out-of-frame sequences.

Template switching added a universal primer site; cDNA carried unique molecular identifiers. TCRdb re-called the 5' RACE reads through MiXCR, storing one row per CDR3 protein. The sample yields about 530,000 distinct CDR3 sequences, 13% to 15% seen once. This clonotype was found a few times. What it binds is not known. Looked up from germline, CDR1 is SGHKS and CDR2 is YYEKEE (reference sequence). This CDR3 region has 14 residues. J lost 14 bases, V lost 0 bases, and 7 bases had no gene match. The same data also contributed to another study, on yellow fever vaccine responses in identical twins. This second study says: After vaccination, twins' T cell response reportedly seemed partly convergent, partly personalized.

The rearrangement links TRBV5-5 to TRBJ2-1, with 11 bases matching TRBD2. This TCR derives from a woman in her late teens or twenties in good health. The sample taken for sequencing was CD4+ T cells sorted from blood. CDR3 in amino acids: CASSLGVLAGEKFF. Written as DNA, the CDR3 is TGTGCCAGCAGCTTGGGTGTACTAGCGGGAGAAAAGTTCTTC.